This T cell receptor (beta chain) was captured by sequencing in a study of blood T cell repertoires in COVID-19 (dated by TCRdb to 2018 to 2021). About the study as a whole: The collaborator samples originated in the United States, Italy and Spain and spanned the acute and convalescent phases of COVID-19. The repertoires were made available in a free public database intended to serve as a resource for research on the immune response to SARS-CoV-2. Where available, HLA class I and class II types were taken from metadata supplied by the sample provider and were not determined by assay-based typing. The material from the prospective study consisted of cDNA or gDNA derived from T cells, B-cell-depleted T cells, or PBMCs. The sample metadata nearly always contained a de-identified subject ID, COVID-19 status, age in years and sex. Samples came from the ongoing ImmuneRACE study (first 160 participants) plus 1,254 subjects from 6 global collaborators. The dataset comprised deeply sampled blood TCRbeta repertoires from subjects exposed to, actively infected with, or recovered from COVID-19. What the work shows at the level of the full study, not this receptor alone: The quantity of clinical and demographic metadata differed by source and by participant and was supplied without curation.

With respect to this clone: Its antigen is currently not known. No much larger clone exists at a distance of one base, and base qualities are not known.

TCRbeta CDR3 regions were amplified from genomic DNA by means of the immunoSEQ Assay, a bias-controlled multiplex PCR. The original pipeline was this. The number of nucleated cells in each sample was estimated by amplification of reference gene primers within the assay. To quantify the absolute abundance of each unique TCRbeta CDR3 rearrangement, sequence reads were collapsed and filtered. Productive Simpson clonality was computed per sample as the square root of Simpson's diversity index over productive rearrangements. TCRdb stores this immuneACCESS table with in-frame sequences only. Part of the clones is absent; in the studies checked, under half of the shortfall reflects unresolved V genes, and no reason is known for the rest. The V and J calls and the clone size are those of that table, but D and trimming were determined from the DNA. The sample data list roughly 80,000 clones, and approximately 84% of these were observed just once. The leading ten clones occupy about an eighth of the sample.

Whole blood was collected in K2EDTA tubes by collaborating institutions according to the institutions' own protocols. For TCRbeta analysis, collaborators shipped samples as frozen whole blood, isolated PBMCs, or DNA extracted from either of those sample types. The germline V gene provides CDR1 ENHRY and CDR2 SYGVKD. Taken from cysteine to phenylalanine, the CDR3 has 16 residues. The retained sequence is limited to the CDR3, 48 bases, with the frame set at the first base. Relative to germline, V is 10 bases shorter and J is 0 bases shorter, with 19 bases between their ends. The sample comprised peripheral blood. The receptor chain draws on TRBV10-3 and TRBJ1-3; the D region possibly corresponds to TRBD1 (5 bases align). The TCR comes from a human donor in a cohort sampled during active COVID-19. The CDR3 in this case is CATRSDTFDSGNTIYF. The DNA is TGTGCCACCCGATCGGACACATTCGACTCTGGAAACACCATATATTTT.